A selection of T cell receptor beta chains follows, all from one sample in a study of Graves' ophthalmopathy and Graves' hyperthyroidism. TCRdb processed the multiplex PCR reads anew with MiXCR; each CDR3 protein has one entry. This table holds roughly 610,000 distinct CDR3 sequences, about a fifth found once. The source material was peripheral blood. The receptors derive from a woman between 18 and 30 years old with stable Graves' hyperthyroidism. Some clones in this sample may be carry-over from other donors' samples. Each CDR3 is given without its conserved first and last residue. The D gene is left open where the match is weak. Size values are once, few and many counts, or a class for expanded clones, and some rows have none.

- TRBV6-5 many ASSYSEETAEAF
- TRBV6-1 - ASTRGGLGQPQH
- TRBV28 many ASSSLGRNTEAF
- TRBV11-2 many ASSSLGFRANSPLH
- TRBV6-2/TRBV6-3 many ASSYFRQVHGMNTEAF
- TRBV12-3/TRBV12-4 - ASSLWGRVDQPQH
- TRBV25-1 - ASSYLGPFEAF
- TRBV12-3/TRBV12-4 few ASSRTSPLRSPLH
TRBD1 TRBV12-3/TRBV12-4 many ASRPQGSEGYQPQH
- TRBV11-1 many ASSAGTHGYT
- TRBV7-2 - ASSLEWGLVNSPLH
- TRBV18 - ASSQGLDSNQPQH
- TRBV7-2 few ASSFMETPQY
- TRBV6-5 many ASSRDSGEQY
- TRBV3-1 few ASSPPRLGQETQY
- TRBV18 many ASSTAYWGRGDEQY
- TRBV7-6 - ASSPQGSVTGELF
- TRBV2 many ASSDIYTLQETQY
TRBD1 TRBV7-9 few ALWTGDTGELF
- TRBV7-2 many ASSLASWGGRETQY
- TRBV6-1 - ASIPGGGGGQNTEAF
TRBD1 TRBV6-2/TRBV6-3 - ASSYADRAGEAF
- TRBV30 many AWSHRASYT
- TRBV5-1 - ASSSQGGANTEAF
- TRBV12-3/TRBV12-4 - ASSPGVAGNQPQH
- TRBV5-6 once ASSLIVSTEAF
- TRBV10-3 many AISEGTKYNSPLH
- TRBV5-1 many ASSLGPANSNTEAF
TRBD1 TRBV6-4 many ASSEDRGQPQH
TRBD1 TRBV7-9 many ASSFPFTGGHGNTIY
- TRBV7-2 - ASGDGSGNTIY
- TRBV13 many ASTAFATGRETQY
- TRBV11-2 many ASSPWTENTEAF
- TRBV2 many ASTLLDLSYEQY
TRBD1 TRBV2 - ASSERGHNT
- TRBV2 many ATDQVYGGTEAF
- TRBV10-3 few AISAGPGAGGSYEQY
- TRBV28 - ASSLDRHGNIQY
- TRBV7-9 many ASSSAGETYGYT
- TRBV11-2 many ASSLDAGQETQY
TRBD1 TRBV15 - ATSRGQGLAEAF
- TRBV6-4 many AIMRDASYEQY
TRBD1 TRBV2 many ASSEWDRVAYGYT
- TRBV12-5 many ASGPGPNTGELF
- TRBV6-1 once ASTRLAGTEAF
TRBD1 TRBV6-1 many ASSGRTGTTQSNTGELF
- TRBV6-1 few ASRRQGPYGYT
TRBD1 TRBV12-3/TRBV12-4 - ASSWTGGGQPQH
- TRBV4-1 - ASSQERGRQYEQY
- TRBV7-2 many ASSLVLGELYEQY
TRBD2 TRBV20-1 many SAWRGLGETQY
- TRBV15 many ATSRDLEGPGELF
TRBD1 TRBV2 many ASSEADRRNYGYT